What follows are 28 T cell receptor beta chains derived from one specimen sequenced in a study of human T cells and chemical hapten exposure. TCRdb independently ran MiXCR on the RACE reads; one entry per CDR3 protein. The sample contains more than 250,000 distinct CDR3 sequences, 8.6% of which appear only once. Specified time point: pre-sensitization, week 0. Treatment here: therapeutic diphenylcyclopropenone sensitization with weekly scalp DPC. Here the sequenced sample was whole blood, taken in connection with sensitization to the hapten diphenylcyclopropenone (DPC). These receptors originate from a woman aged 35 to 49 with alopecia areata. Some clones in this sample may be carry-over from other donors' samples.

In its sample, this clonotype was seen many times. The chain links TRBV7-9 to TRBJ1-6, with a possible D match to TRBD1 (6 bases). The V and J ends lost 8 bases and 8 bases respectively, with 16 bases between them. CDR1 and CDR2 from the germline V gene are SEHNR and FQNEAQ (reference sequence). The CDR3 extends over 14 amino acids. The CDR3 nucleotides are TGTGCCAGCCAGCAGGGGTCGTCGGATTCACCCCTCCACTTT. This encodes CASQQGSSDSPLHF. Complete variable domain (other parts from reference TRBV7-9 and TRBJ1-6): DTGVSQNPRHKITKRGQNVTFRCDPISEHNRLYWYRQTLGQGPEFLTYFQNEAQLEKSRLLSDRFSAERPKGSFSTLEIQRTEQGDSAMYLCASQQGSSDSPLHFGNGTRLTVT.

The rearrangement uses TRBV12-3 or TRBV12-4 and TRBJ1-4; perhaps TRBD1 as D (5 bases). CDR3 length: 13 residues. Between the trimmed V and J ends, which lost 0 bases and 7 bases, there was a span of 6 bases. The DNA of the CDR3 is TGTGCCAGCAGTTTAGCGGGACTTGAAAAACTGTTTTTT. Amino acid sequence: CASSLAGLEKLFF.

V usage is TRBV12-3 or TRBV12-4 and J usage is TRBJ2-3; D is tentatively TRBD1 or TRBD2 (7 bases each). V was trimmed by 4 bases and J by 8 bases, leaving 34 bases between them. The CDR3 runs to 20 residues. In nucleotides, the CDR3 is TGTGCCAGCAGTTCCGAGGGAGGGATCGACCCCTCTCGAGCAGGGGGTACGCAGTATTTT. Translated: CASSSEGGIDPSRAGGTQYF.

The chain combines TRBV10-2 with TRBJ2-3; perhaps TRBD2 as D (6 bases). The CDR3 has 11 amino acids. V lost 4 bases and J lost 13, with 12 bases in between. The germline V gene encodes CDR1 WSHSY and CDR2 SAAADI. CDR3: CASSVSGEKYF. The CDR3 DNA reads TGCGCCAGCAGTGTTAGCGGTGAGAAGTATTTT.

This clonotype appeared a few times. The V call is TRBV9, the J call TRBJ2-1; a possible D gene is TRBD2 (5 bases). Trimming cost V 4 bases and J 6 bases, with 32 bases left between them. CDR3 length equals 20 residues. The germline V gene encodes CDR1 SGDLS and CDR2 YYNGEE. This CDR3 reads CASSNMGSLSEVAKTNEQFF. For the CDR3, the DNA is TGTGCCAGCAGCAATATGGGTTCTCTCTCGGAGGTAGCCAAGACCAATGAGCAGTTCTTC.

This rearrangement joins TRBV18 to TRBJ2-3; TRBD1 aligns across 7 bases. V gave up 6 bases and J gave up 6 bases; unmatched junction bases: 12. This CDR3 is built from 15 residues. The germline V gene has CDR1 KGHSH and CDR2 LQKENI. Here the CDR3 DNA reads TGTGCCAGCTCCCTGACAGGGATCCTAGGGGATACGCAGTATTTT. It is translated as CASSLTGILGDTQYF.

This clonotype has only a few counts. This rearrangement joins TRBV27 to TRBJ1-5; D uncertain. Trimming took off 2 bases at V and 7 bases at J, with 12 bases between the two ends. This CDR3 has 14 residues. Germline V gene lookup returns CDR1 MNHEY and CDR2 SMNVEV (reference sequence). CDR3 region: CASSLRFGAQPQHF. The CDR3 nucleotides read TGTGCCAGCAGTTTAAGGTTTGGTGCCCAGCCCCAGCATTTT.

The rearrangement joins TRBV29-1 to TRBJ2-3; D is uncertain. The CDR3 consists of 14 residues. With 4 bases removed from V and 0 bases from J, the gap between germline ends came to 11 bases. Germline CDR1 SQVTM, CDR2 ANQGSEA. CDR3 in amino acids: CSVGQVGSTDTQYF. Here the CDR3 DNA reads TGCAGCGTTGGGCAAGTTGGGAGCACAGATACGCAGTATTTT.

This clonotype was recorded a few times. This chain uses TRBV6-2 or TRBV6-3 with TRBJ1-2, with 9 bases that match TRBD1. CDR1 MNHEY and CDR2 SVGEGT come from the germline V gene. There are 11 residues in the CDR3. Losses at the gene ends were 10 bases for V and 5 bases for J; bases not matched to a gene: 2. CDR3 sequence: CATGQGYGYTF. CDR3 bases: TGTGCCACCGGACAGGGGTATGGCTACACCTTC.

This clonotype was counted only a few times. The chain carries TRBV7-9 and TRBJ1-2; tentatively, D is TRBD1 (6 bases). The CDR3 covers 14 residues. CDR1 is SEHNR and CDR2 is FQNEAQ in the germline V gene (reference sequence). V lost 1 base and J 5 bases, leaving 11 bases between the germline ends. CDR3: CASSLGGRGYGYTF. CDR3 coding DNA: TGTGCCAGCAGCTTAGGCGGCAGGGGATATGGCTACACCTTC.

This clonotype appeared a few times. The chain employs TRBV7-9 and TRBJ1-1, with D maybe TRBD1 (5 bases). The V and J ends lost 4 bases and 11 bases respectively, with 14 bases between them. CDR1 and CDR2 (germline): SEHNR, FQNEAQ (reference sequence). The CDR3 consists of 12 residues. DNA of the CDR3: TGTGCCAGCAGCTCCACGACTGAGGGGGCTTTCTTT. This translates into CASSSTTEGAFF. Filled out from reference TRBV7-9 and TRBJ1-1, the complete variable domain reads DTGVSQNPRHKITKRGQNVTFRCDPISEHNRLYWYRQTLGQGPEFLTYFQNEAQLEKSRLLSDRFSAERPKGSFSTLEIQRTEQGDSAMYLCASSSTTEGAFFGQGTRLTVV.

This clonotype occurred a few times. V is TRBV9 and J is TRBJ2-3, with 8 bases that match TRBD1. Germline V lookup: CDR1 SGDLS, CDR2 YYNGEE. The CDR3 loop spans 20 amino acids. Losses at the gene ends were 0 bases for V and 1 base for J; bases not matched to a gene: 16. The CDR3 reads CASSVGLPQGVPRGTDTQYF. CDR3 in DNA: TGTGCCAGCAGCGTAGGGCTGCCACAGGGGGTCCCCAGGGGCACAGATACGCAGTATTTT.

This clonotype was observed a handful of times. This chain connects TRBV7-8 to TRBJ1-3; D is possibly TRBD1 (6 bases). Per germline, CDR1 SGHVS and CDR2 FQNEAQ. Trimming removed 5 bases from V and 1 base from J, with 12 bases in between. This CDR3 comprises 15 residues. The CDR3 coding sequence is TGTGCCAGCAGCCATCGGACAGCATCTGGAAACACCATATATTTT. Translating gives CASSHRTASGNTIYF.

V is TRBV7-3 and J is TRBJ1-2, with TRBD1 as a possible D gene (5 bases). There are 13 residues in the CDR3. Trimming removed 8 bases at V and 3 bases at J, with 13 bases between. Per germline, CDR1 SGHTA and CDR2 FQGTGA. CDR3 DNA sequence: TGTGCCAGCGCCCGACAGTCTGACTATGGCTACACCTTC. This sequence encodes CASARQSDYGYTF.

This chain links TRBV15 with TRBJ1-5, with D hard to call. Germline CDR1 reads LNHNV; CDR2 reads YYDKDF (reference sequence). This CDR3 spans 15 amino acids. Trimming stripped 5 bases from V and 2 bases from J, with 13 bases between. CDR3 coding DNA: TGTGCCACCAGCCCCCGGACCCTTCGCAATCAGCCCCAGCATTTT. Encoded protein: CATSPRTLRNQPQHF.

The chain combines TRBV5-1 with TRBJ2-3; the match to TRBD2 covers 15 bases. Germline-derived CDR1 and CDR2 are SGHRS and YFSETQ. After removal of 5 bases from V and 6 bases from J, the junction contained 4 bases not matched to a gene. The CDR3 totals 15 residues. The CDR3 sequence is CASRGTSGRRDTQYF. The CDR3 nucleotides are TGCGCCAGCAGAGGGACTAGCGGGAGGAGGGATACGCAGTATTTT.

This clonotype showed up many times. The chain combines TRBV7-9 with TRBJ1-4; 9 nucleotides match TRBD1. CDR3 size: 14 residues. The germline V gene has CDR1 SEHNR and CDR2 FQNEAQ (reference sequence). J lost 8 bases, V lost 5 bases, and 6 bases had no gene match. The CDR3 DNA reads TGTGCCAGCAGCGAGGGGACAGGGAACGAAAAACTGTTTTTT. It encodes CASSEGTGNEKLFF. Complete variable domain (other parts from reference TRBV7-9 and TRBJ1-4): DTGVSQNPRHKITKRGQNVTFRCDPISEHNRLYWYRQTLGQGPEFLTYFQNEAQLEKSRLLSDRFSAERPKGSFSTLEIQRTEQGDSAMYLCASSEGTGNEKLFFGSGTQLSVL.

The chain employs TRBV18 and TRBJ1-1; no definite D call. The V and J ends lost 2 bases and 1 base respectively, with 8 bases between them. CDR1 and CDR2 (germline): KGHSH, LQKENI. The CDR3 sequence is 14 residues long. CDR3 sequence: CASSPASGNTEAFF. The CDR3 DNA reads TGTGCCAGCTCACCAGCGTCGGGGAACACTGAAGCTTTCTTT.

This clonotype came up a few times. The chain carries TRBV20-1 and TRBJ1-6; TRBD1 matches at 9 bases. The CDR3 loop spans 16 amino acids. Germline trimming cut 2 bases from V and 1 base from J; bases unmatched to any gene: 3. Germline values: CDR1 DFQATT, CDR2 SNEGSKA (reference sequence). Written as DNA, the CDR3 is TGCAGTGCTAGATCCGGGACAGGGTCCTATAATTCACCCCTCCACTTT. It is translated as CSARSGTGSYNSPLHF.

Only a few counts were recorded for this clonotype. The rearrangement joins TRBV6-2 or TRBV6-3 to TRBJ2-7, with D perhaps TRBD2 (6 bases). V lost 4 bases to trimming and J lost 3 bases, with 19 bases between them. Per the germline V gene, CDR1 is MNHEY and CDR2 is SVGEGT. CDR3 length: 16 residues. The CDR3, as DNA: TGTGCCAGCAGTTTCCTCGAGGGAGGTATAAGCTACGAGCAGTACTTC. This codes for CASSFLEGGISYEQYF.

This clonotype came up a few times. This chain connects TRBV24-1 to TRBJ1-5; 8 positions match TRBD1. Germline CDR1 KGHDR, CDR2 SFDVKD. V gave up 5 bases and J gave up 1 base; unmatched junction bases: 9. The CDR3 length is 17 residues. Here the CDR3 reads CATSAMDRVASNQPQHF. The CDR3 DNA reads as TGTGCCACCAGTGCCATGGACAGGGTGGCAAGCAATCAGCCCCAGCATTTT.

This clonotype came up a few times. This chain joins TRBV15 and TRBJ1-4; D unresolved. Trimming cost V 5 bases and J 2 bases, with 9 bases left between them. Germline loops: CDR1 LNHNV, CDR2 YYDKDF (reference sequence). The CDR3 loop spans 14 amino acids. CDR3 sequence: CATSHGRTNEKLFF. The CDR3 region has the DNA TGTGCCACCAGCCACGGACGGACTAATGAAAAACTGTTTTTT.

This clonotype came up a few times. The genes are TRBV6-2 or TRBV6-3 and TRBJ2-7; 11 nucleotides line up with TRBD2. V shed 6 bases and J 4 bases; nucleotides not matched to a gene: 8. The CDR3 is 15 amino acids. CDR1 and CDR2 from the germline V gene are MNHEY and SVGEGT. The CDR3 nucleotides read TGTGCCAGCAGAAGGGAGACTAGCGGGACGTACGAGCAGTACTTC. Protein product: CASRRETSGTYEQYF.

This clonotype was counted ten times or more. CDR3 nucleotides: TGTGCCAGCACTTTACTGGACGCGAACTATGGCTACACCTTC. Translated, it gives CASTLLDANYGYTF. The chain recombines TRBV6-5 with TRBJ1-2; the D is unclear. The CDR3 is made up of 14 amino acids. Trimming cost V 7 bases and J 2 bases, with 14 bases left between them. Germline V gene sequence: CDR1 MNHEY, CDR2 SVGAGI.

The sample holds a few counts of this clonotype. This chain uses TRBV7-9 with TRBJ1-5; no clear D gene. The CDR3 covers 13 residues. Trimming took off 5 bases at V and 5 bases at J, with 10 bases between the two ends. The germline gives CDR1 SEHNR, CDR2 FQNEAQ (reference sequence). DNA for the CDR3: TGTGCCAGCAGCGCATGGGAGTATCAGCCCCAGCATTTT. Translated, it gives CASSAWEYQPQHF.

The chain joins TRBV7-8 to TRBJ2-3; 12 bases are a match to TRBD2. The CDR3 is made up of 16 amino acids. The V gene end was trimmed by 5 bases and the J gene end by 9 bases; junction bases not matched to a gene: 12. Germline loops: CDR1 SGHVS, CDR2 FQNEAQ. CDR3 protein: CASSTGTSGCRGTQYF. In DNA form, the CDR3 reads TGTGCCAGCAGCACCGGGACTAGCGGGTGTAGGGGGACGCAGTATTTT. Using reference TRBV7-8 and TRBJ2-3 for the parts outside the CDR3, the full variable domain is GAGVSQSPRYKVAKRGQDVALRCDPISGHVSLFWYQQALGQGPEFLTYFQNEAQLDKSGLPSDRFFAERPEGSVSTLKIQRTQQEDSAVYLCASSTGTSGCRGTQYFGPGTRLTVL.

The V and J genes are TRBV5-1 and TRBJ1-1; D is undetermined. This CDR3 is built from 14 residues. The V gene lost 1 base and the J gene lost 1 base, with 8 bases spanning the gap. Looked up from germline, CDR1 is SGHRS and CDR2 is YFSETQ. The chain's CDR3 is CASSLSRPNTEAFF. In DNA form, the CDR3 reads TGCGCCAGCAGCTTGTCTCGGCCGAACACTGAAGCTTTCTTT.

The rearrangement links TRBV13 to TRBJ2-5, with TRBD2 identical over 7 bases. The CDR3 length is 12 residues. V shed 7 bases, J shed 5 bases, and the junction held 4 bases outside the gene matches. Germline CDR1 and CDR2: PRHDT and FYEKMQ (reference sequence). The DNA of the CDR3 is TGTGCCAGCACCAAGGGAGGGGAGACCCAGTACTTC. Protein: CASTKGGETQYF.